These T cell receptor beta chains were read from a single sample in a study of Graves' ophthalmopathy and Graves' hyperthyroidism. TCRdb analysed the multiplex PCR reads with MiXCR anew, one entry per CDR3 protein. The table shows 300,000 to 400,000 distinct CDR3 sequences, with roughly a sixth occurring only once. The sample consisted of peripheral blood. These receptors were taken from an adult man with Graves' ophthalmopathy. CDR3s include the opening cysteine and the closing phenylalanine or tryptophan. Fields, in order: CDR3 DNA, CDR3 protein, V gene, D gene, J gene, clone size. The D gene is left open where the match is weak. Rows may omit the clone size; those that give it use once, few, many or a size class.

CDR3nt: TGTGCCAGCAGTAATATCTTTAACTATGGCTACACCTTC
CDR3aa: CASSNIFNYGYTF
v_gene: TRBV2
d_gene: .
j_gene: TRBJ1-2
abundance: many

CDR3nt: TGTGCCACCAGCAGAGTTAAAGGGGTAAATCAGCCCCAGCATTTT
CDR3aa: CATSRVKGVNQPQHF
v_gene: TRBV15
d_gene: .
j_gene: TRBJ1-5
abundance: many

CDR3nt: TGTGCCACCCGGGAAAGCTCTGGAAACACCATATATTTT
CDR3aa: CATRESSGNTIYF
v_gene: TRBV24-1
d_gene: .
j_gene: TRBJ1-3
abundance: many

CDR3nt: TGTGCCAGCAGGCTAGCCCCGACAGGGACCTCTGGCTACACCTTC
CDR3aa: CASRLAPTGTSGYTF
v_gene: TRBV7-2
d_gene: TRBD1
j_gene: TRBJ1-2
abundance: many

CDR3nt: TGCGCCAGCAGTCCGAGCCAGGGGTTGGGAAGCTTCAGGCAAGAGACCCAGTACTTC
CDR3aa: CASSPSQGLGSFRQETQYF
v_gene: TRBV5-1
d_gene: .
j_gene: TRBJ2-5
abundance: many

CDR3nt: TGCGCCAGCAGCTTAGCATACAGGGGAAAGTACGAGCAGTACTTC
CDR3aa: CASSLAYRGKYEQYF
v_gene: TRBV7-2
d_gene: TRBD1
j_gene: TRBJ2-7
abundance: once

CDR3nt: TGCGCCAGCAGCGGAGGGGCTTCCGAGCAGTACTTC
CDR3aa: CASSGGASEQYF
v_gene: TRBV5-1
d_gene: .
j_gene: TRBJ2-7
abundance: many

CDR3nt: TGTGCCAGCAGTTACTCGACAGGGGCGAACACCGGGGAGCTGTTTTTT
CDR3aa: CASSYSTGANTGELFF
v_gene: TRBV6-2/TRBV6-3
d_gene: TRBD1
j_gene: TRBJ2-2
abundance: many

CDR3nt: TGTGCCTGGGCCTGGTCCCGCGCCGGGGAGCTGTTTTTT
CDR3aa: CAWAWSRAGELFF
v_gene: TRBV30
d_gene: .
j_gene: TRBJ2-2
abundance: many

CDR3nt: TGCGCCAGCAGTGAGTCCAAGATGAACACTGAAGCTTTCTTT
CDR3aa: CASSESKMNTEAFF
v_gene: TRBV10-1
d_gene: .
j_gene: TRBJ1-1
abundance: .

CDR3nt: TGTGCCAGCACCCTCAAAGCGGGGTGGGGGGAGCTGTTTTTT
CDR3aa: CASTLKAGWGELFF
v_gene: TRBV7-2
d_gene: TRBD2
j_gene: TRBJ2-2
abundance: many

CDR3nt: TGTGCCAGTAGTATAACAGCCCATCAGCCCCAGCATTTT
CDR3aa: CASSITAHQPQHF
v_gene: TRBV19
d_gene: .
j_gene: TRBJ1-5
abundance: many

CDR3nt: TGCAGTGCTAGTCGTGGATCCGGATCCGGGGAGACCCAGTACTTC
CDR3aa: CSASRGSGSGETQYF
v_gene: TRBV20-1
d_gene: .
j_gene: TRBJ2-5
abundance: many

CDR3nt: TGCAGCGGTAAGGCGAACTATGGCTACACCTTC
CDR3aa: CSGKANYGYTF
v_gene: TRBV20-1
d_gene: .
j_gene: TRBJ1-2
abundance: many

CDR3nt: TGTGCCAGCAGCGACAGGGCTCGTCAGCCCCAGCATTTT
CDR3aa: CASSDRARQPQHF
v_gene: TRBV6-1
d_gene: TRBD1
j_gene: TRBJ1-5
abundance: many

CDR3nt: TGTGCCAGCAGCCTCCGGGACAGAGGTGGCAATCAGCCCCAGCATTTT
CDR3aa: CASSLRDRGGNQPQHF
v_gene: TRBV11-3
d_gene: TRBD1
j_gene: TRBJ1-5
abundance: many

CDR3nt: TGTGCCAGCAGCTCGCCAACAGGGCTCGGCTACACCTTC
CDR3aa: CASSSPTGLGYTF
v_gene: TRBV5-6
d_gene: .
j_gene: TRBJ1-2
abundance: many

CDR3nt: TGTGCCAGCAGCTCAAGCGGAGGGCTGGGGGCCGTCAGTTCACCCCTCCACTTT
CDR3aa: CASSSSGGLGAVSSPLHF
v_gene: TRBV7-8
d_gene: .
j_gene: TRBJ1-6
abundance: many

CDR3nt: TGTGCCAGCAGGCAGACAGGCGCCTACGAGCAGTACTTC
CDR3aa: CASRQTGAYEQYF
v_gene: TRBV11-2
d_gene: .
j_gene: TRBJ2-7
abundance: many

CDR3nt: TGCAGTGCTAGAGATCGGAGCGGGGATACCTACGAGCAGTACTTC
CDR3aa: CSARDRSGDTYEQYF
v_gene: TRBV20-1
d_gene: TRBD2
j_gene: TRBJ2-7
abundance: many

CDR3nt: TGTGCCAGCAGCTTATTCCCAGGGGGCGGCAATCAGCCCCAGCATTTT
CDR3aa: CASSLFPGGGNQPQHF
v_gene: TRBV11-2
d_gene: TRBD1
j_gene: TRBJ1-5
abundance: .

CDR3nt: TGTGCCAGCGCTTGGACAGGGAGCTCCTACGAGCAGTACTTC
CDR3aa: CASAWTGSSYEQYF
v_gene: TRBV6-2/TRBV6-3
d_gene: TRBD1
j_gene: TRBJ2-7
abundance: .

CDR3nt: TGTGCCAGCAGCTTAGGTCTACAGTCGGACGAGCAGTACTTC
CDR3aa: CASSLGLQSDEQYF
v_gene: TRBV7-8
d_gene: .
j_gene: TRBJ2-7
abundance: many

CDR3nt: TGTGCCAGTAGTATCGGTAACAGGCCTTATGGCTACACCTTC
CDR3aa: CASSIGNRPYGYTF
v_gene: TRBV19
d_gene: .
j_gene: TRBJ1-2
abundance: many

CDR3nt: TGTGCCAGCAGCGAGTTGCAGGGAGGTCGAGAGACCCAGTACTTC
CDR3aa: CASSELQGGRETQYF
v_gene: TRBV2
d_gene: .
j_gene: TRBJ2-5
abundance: many

CDR3nt: TGTGCCAGCAGTTCTCCCGGGACAGGGGTATACGAGCAGTACTTC
CDR3aa: CASSSPGTGVYEQYF
v_gene: TRBV6-5
d_gene: TRBD1
j_gene: TRBJ2-7
abundance: many

CDR3nt: TGCGCCAGCATTCTAGCGGGACCCGGGTCCTCCTACTACGAGCAGTACTTC
CDR3aa: CASILAGPGSSYYEQYF
v_gene: TRBV10-1
d_gene: TRBD2
j_gene: TRBJ2-7
abundance: many

CDR3nt: TGTGCCAGCAGCTTACGACTAGCGGGGGGGTCGACGGAGACCCAGTACTTC
CDR3aa: CASSLRLAGGSTETQYF
v_gene: TRBV5-4
d_gene: TRBD2
j_gene: TRBJ2-5
abundance: many

CDR3nt: TGTGCCATCAGTGAGCGGAACAGTGACACTGAAGCTTTCTTT
CDR3aa: CAISERNSDTEAFF
v_gene: TRBV10-3
d_gene: .
j_gene: TRBJ1-1
abundance: .

CDR3nt: TGTGCCAGCAGTAGCCATTCCGGCTACGAGCAGTACTTC
CDR3aa: CASSSHSGYEQYF
v_gene: TRBV27
d_gene: .
j_gene: TRBJ2-7
abundance: many

CDR3nt: TGTGCCTGGAGTGTAGGGACAGACCAAGAGACCCAGTACTTC
CDR3aa: CAWSVGTDQETQYF
v_gene: TRBV30
d_gene: TRBD1
j_gene: TRBJ2-5
abundance: many

CDR3nt: TGTGCCACCAGTCGAGCGGGAGGCCATGAGACCCAGTACTTC
CDR3aa: CATSRAGGHETQYF
v_gene: TRBV24-1
d_gene: TRBD2
j_gene: TRBJ2-5
abundance: many

CDR3nt: TGTGCCACCCAGGGATGGGACTTTGATGAAGCTTTCTTT
CDR3aa: CATQGWDFDEAFF
v_gene: TRBV6-1
d_gene: .
j_gene: TRBJ1-1
abundance: many

CDR3nt: TGCAGCGTTGGGTCCGGGGAGGCTGCTTTCTTT
CDR3aa: CSVGSGEAAFF
v_gene: TRBV29-1
d_gene: .
j_gene: TRBJ1-1
abundance: many

CDR3nt: TGTGCCATCAGTGAGGGTGAGAGGGGGCTGAATCAGCCCCAGCATTTT
CDR3aa: CAISEGERGLNQPQHF
v_gene: TRBV10-3
d_gene: TRBD1
j_gene: TRBJ1-5
abundance: many

CDR3nt: TGTGCCAGCAGCTTAGCGGGCACTGGCTACACCTTC
CDR3aa: CASSLAGTGYTF
v_gene: TRBV11-2
d_gene: .
j_gene: TRBJ1-2
abundance: many

CDR3nt: TGTGCCAGCAGTGCCAGGGATACGCAGTATTTT
CDR3aa: CASSARDTQYF
v_gene: TRBV2
d_gene: .
j_gene: TRBJ2-3
abundance: many

CDR3nt: TGTGCCAGCAGCTCCCCCGGGACAGGGGGCCTTCAGCCCCAGCATTTT
CDR3aa: CASSSPGTGGLQPQHF
v_gene: TRBV11-2
d_gene: TRBD1
j_gene: TRBJ1-5
abundance: many

CDR3nt: TGCGCCAGCAGCCAAGATTTGCCCTACGAGCAGTACTTC
CDR3aa: CASSQDLPYEQYF
v_gene: TRBV4-1
d_gene: .
j_gene: TRBJ2-7
abundance: many

CDR3nt: TGTGCCAGCAGTTACTCGAGGGTTTCCTACGAGCAGTACTTC
CDR3aa: CASSYSRVSYEQYF
v_gene: TRBV6-2/TRBV6-3
d_gene: .
j_gene: TRBJ2-7
abundance: .

CDR3nt: TGTGCCAGCAGTTCATCAGGCCCCCATCAGCCCCAGCATTTT
CDR3aa: CASSSSGPHQPQHF
v_gene: TRBV12-3/TRBV12-4
d_gene: .
j_gene: TRBJ1-5
abundance: many

CDR3nt: TGTGCCAGCAGTGAAGGGACGGGGAACACTGAAGCTTTCTTT
CDR3aa: CASSEGTGNTEAFF
v_gene: TRBV6-1
d_gene: .
j_gene: TRBJ1-1
abundance: few

CDR3nt: TGTGCCTGGAGTGCGGGACAGGGGATCGAGCAGTACTTC
CDR3aa: CAWSAGQGIEQYF
v_gene: TRBV30
d_gene: TRBD1
j_gene: TRBJ2-7
abundance: many

CDR3nt: TGCAGTGCCCAAAACGCGGGACTAGCGGATCAAGAGACCCAGTACTTC
CDR3aa: CSAQNAGLADQETQYF
v_gene: TRBV20-1
d_gene: TRBD2
j_gene: TRBJ2-5
abundance: .

CDR3nt: TGTGCCAGTAAAGAAGGTTCGAACACCGGGGAGCTGTTTTTT
CDR3aa: CASKEGSNTGELFF
v_gene: TRBV19
d_gene: .
j_gene: TRBJ2-2
abundance: many